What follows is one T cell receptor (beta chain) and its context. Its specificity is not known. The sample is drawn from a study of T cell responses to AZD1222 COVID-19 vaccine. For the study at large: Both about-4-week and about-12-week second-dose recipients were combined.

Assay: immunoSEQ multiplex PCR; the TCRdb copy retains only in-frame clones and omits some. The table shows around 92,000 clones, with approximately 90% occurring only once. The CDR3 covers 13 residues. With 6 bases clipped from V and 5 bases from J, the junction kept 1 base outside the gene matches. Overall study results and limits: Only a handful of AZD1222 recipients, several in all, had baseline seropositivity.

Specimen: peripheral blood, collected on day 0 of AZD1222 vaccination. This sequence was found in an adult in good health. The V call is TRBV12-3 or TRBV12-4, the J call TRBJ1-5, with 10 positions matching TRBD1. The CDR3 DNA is TGTGCCAGCAGGGGGACAGGGGATCAGCCCCAGCATTTT. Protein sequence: CASRGTGDQPQHF.